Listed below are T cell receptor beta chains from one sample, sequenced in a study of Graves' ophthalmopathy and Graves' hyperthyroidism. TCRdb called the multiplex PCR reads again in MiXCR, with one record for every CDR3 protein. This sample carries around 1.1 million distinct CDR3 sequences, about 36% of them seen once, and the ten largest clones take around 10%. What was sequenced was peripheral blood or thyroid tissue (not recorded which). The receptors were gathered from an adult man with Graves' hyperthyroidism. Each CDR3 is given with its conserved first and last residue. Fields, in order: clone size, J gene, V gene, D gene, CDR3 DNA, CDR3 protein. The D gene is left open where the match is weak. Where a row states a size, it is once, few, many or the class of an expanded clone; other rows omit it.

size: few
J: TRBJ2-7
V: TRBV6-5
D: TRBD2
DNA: TGTGCCAGCAGCGTCGGCGCGGGAGTACCCTACGAGCAGTACTTC
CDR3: CASSVGAGVPYEQYF

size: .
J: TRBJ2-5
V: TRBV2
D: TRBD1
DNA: TGTGCCAGCTCACCACTCGGACAGGGTCTATCAGAGACCCAGTACTTC
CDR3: CASSPLGQGLSETQYF

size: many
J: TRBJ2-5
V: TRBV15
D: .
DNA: TGTGCCACCAGCAGAGATAAAGAGACCCAGTACTTC
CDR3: CATSRDKETQYF

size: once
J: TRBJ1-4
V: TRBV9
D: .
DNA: TGTGCCAGCAGCGTAGCCGGGACTAATGAAAAACTGTTTTTT
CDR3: CASSVAGTNEKLFF

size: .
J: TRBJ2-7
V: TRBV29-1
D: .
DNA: TGCAGCGTAGGGGAACAGGGCCACGAGCAGTACTTC
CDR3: CSVGEQGHEQYF

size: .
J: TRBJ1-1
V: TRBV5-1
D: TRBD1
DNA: TGCGCCAGCAGCTCCGGGACAGTACAGCGGGCTTTCTTT
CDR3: CASSSGTVQRAFF

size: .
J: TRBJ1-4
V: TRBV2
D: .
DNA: TGTGCCAGCAGTCCCCTAGACAGGATGAGTTCGGCTAATGAAAAACTGTTTTTT
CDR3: CASSPLDRMSSANEKLFF

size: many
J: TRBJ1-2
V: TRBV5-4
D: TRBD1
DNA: TGTGCCAGCAGCAGACAGGGGATCAACTATGGCTACACCTTC
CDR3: CASSRQGINYGYTF

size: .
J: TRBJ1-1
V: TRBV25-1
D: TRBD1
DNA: TGTGCCAGCAGCCGCGGACAGGGGTTCACTGAAGCTTTCTTT
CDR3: CASSRGQGFTEAFF

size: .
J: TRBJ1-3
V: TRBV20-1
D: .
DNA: TGCAGTGCTAGGTTGGGCTCTGGGAACACCGTATATTTT
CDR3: CSARLGSGNTVYF

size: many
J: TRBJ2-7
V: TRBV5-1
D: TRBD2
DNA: TGCGCCAGCAGCACTAGCGGCCCGGGAGAGCAGTACTTC
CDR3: CASSTSGPGEQYF

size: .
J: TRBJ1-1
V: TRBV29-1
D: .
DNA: TGCAGCGTATCCGGGCAGGGCGATACTGAAGCTTTCTTT
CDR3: CSVSGQGDTEAFF

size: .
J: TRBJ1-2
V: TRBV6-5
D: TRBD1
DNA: TGTGCCAGCACAGGGACAGGGGGGAGCGATGGCCACACCTTC
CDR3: CASTGTGGSDGHTF

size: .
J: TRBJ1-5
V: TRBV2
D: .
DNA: TGTGCCAGCAGCCCGGAGAGCAGAAGCAATCAGCCCCAGCATTTT
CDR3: CASSPESRSNQPQHF

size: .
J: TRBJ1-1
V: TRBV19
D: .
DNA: TGTGCCAGTAGAGGTGGGATCTCTGGAGCTTTCTTT
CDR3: CASRGGISGAFF

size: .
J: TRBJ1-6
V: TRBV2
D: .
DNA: TGTGCCAGCAGCCACGGGACTGAGAGCTCCTATAATTCACCCCTCCACTTT
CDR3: CASSHGTESSYNSPLHF

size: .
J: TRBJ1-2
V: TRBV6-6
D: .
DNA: TGTGCCAGCAGTCTCCCGATCGACTATGGCTACACCTTC
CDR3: CASSLPIDYGYTF

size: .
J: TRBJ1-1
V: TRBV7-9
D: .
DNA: TGTGCCAGCAGCTTCGACATGGCCGTCGAGAAGGTCTTT
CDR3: CASSFDMAVEKVF

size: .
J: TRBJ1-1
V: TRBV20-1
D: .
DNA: TGCAGTGCTAGAGATGGTAGGGCGGGGACTGAAGCTTTCTTT
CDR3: CSARDGRAGTEAFF

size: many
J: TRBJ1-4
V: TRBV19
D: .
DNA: TGTGCCAGTAGTAGCCGGACGGCGCGCTCGAATGAAAAACTGTTTTTT
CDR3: CASSSRTARSNEKLFF

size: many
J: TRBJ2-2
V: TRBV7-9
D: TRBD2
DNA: TGTGCCAGCAGCTTAACGAGGACTAGCGAATACACCGGGGAGCTGTTTTTT
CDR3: CASSLTRTSEYTGELFF

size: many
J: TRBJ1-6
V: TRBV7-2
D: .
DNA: TGTGCCAGCAGCTTAGCCCCCCCTTCACCCCTCCACTTT
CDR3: CASSLAPPSPLHF

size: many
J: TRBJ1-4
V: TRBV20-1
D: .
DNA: TGCAGTGCTAGTGTCGTGCAGGGCGGTGAAAAACTGTTTTTT
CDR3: CSASVVQGGEKLFF

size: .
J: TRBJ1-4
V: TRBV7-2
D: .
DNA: TGTGCCAGCAGCTTAATTGGGGGGGGCGAAGAAAAACTGTTTTTT
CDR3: CASSLIGGGEEKLFF

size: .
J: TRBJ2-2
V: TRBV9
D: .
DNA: TGTGCCAGCAGCTTATCTACCGGGGGTCCGAACACCGGGGAGCCGTTTTTT
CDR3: CASSLSTGGPNTGEPFF

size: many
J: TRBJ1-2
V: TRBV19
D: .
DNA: TGTGCCAGTAGTATAGACATCGGGCCCAACTATGGCTACACCTTC
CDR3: CASSIDIGPNYGYTF

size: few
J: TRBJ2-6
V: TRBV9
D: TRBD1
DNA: TGTGCCAGCAGCGTCAGACAGGGCGACGGGGCCAACGTCCTGACTTTC
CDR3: CASSVRQGDGANVLTF

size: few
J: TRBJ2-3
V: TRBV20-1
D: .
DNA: TGCAGTGCCACCGGAGACACAGATACGCAGTATTTT
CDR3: CSATGDTDTQYF

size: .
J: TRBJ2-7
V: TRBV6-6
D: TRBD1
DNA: TGTGCCAGCAGTTATTGGGACAGGGGTTCCTACGAGCAGTACTTC
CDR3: CASSYWDRGSYEQYF

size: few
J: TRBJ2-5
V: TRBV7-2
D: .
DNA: TGTGCCAGCAGCTACCAGGGGTTCCAAGAGACCCAGTACTTC
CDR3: CASSYQGFQETQYF

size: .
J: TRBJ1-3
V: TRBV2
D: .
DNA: TGTGCCAGCTCTTTGGTTCTCTCTGGAAACACCATATATTTT
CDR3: CASSLVLSGNTIYF

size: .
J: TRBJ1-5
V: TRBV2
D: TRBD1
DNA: TGTGCTAGGGGGCAGGGGCGAAGGGTGCCCCAGCATTTT
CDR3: CARGQGRRVPQHF

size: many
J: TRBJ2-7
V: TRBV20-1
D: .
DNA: TGCAGTGGTGAAGGGTACGTAGACGAGCAGTACTTC
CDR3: CSGEGYVDEQYF

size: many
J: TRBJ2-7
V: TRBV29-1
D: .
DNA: TGCAGCGTTGGTTATGGTTACGAGCAGTACTTC
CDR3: CSVGYGYEQYF

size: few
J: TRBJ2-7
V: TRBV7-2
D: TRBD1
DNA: TGTGCCAGCAGCCATGTCCGGCCGGGGACAGGGTCCTACGAGCAGTACTTC
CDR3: CASSHVRPGTGSYEQYF

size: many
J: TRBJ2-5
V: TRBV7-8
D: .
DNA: TGTGCCAGCAGCTCAATGGGCCAAGAGACCCAGTACTTC
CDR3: CASSSMGQETQYF

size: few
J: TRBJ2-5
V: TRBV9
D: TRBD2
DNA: TGTGCCAGCTCTCCTAGCGGACCCTCTCAAGAGACCCAGTACTTC
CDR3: CASSPSGPSQETQYF

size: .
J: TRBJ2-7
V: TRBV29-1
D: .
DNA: TGCAGCGTTGAAGATCGGGGGTCCGAGCAGTACTTC
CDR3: CSVEDRGSEQYF

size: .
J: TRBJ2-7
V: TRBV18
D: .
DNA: TGTGCCAGCTCACCACCAGTAGCCTACGAGCAGTACTTC
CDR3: CASSPPVAYEQYF

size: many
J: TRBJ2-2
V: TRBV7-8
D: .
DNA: TGTGCCAGCAGCTTAGCAGGGAGGCGGGCCGGGGAGCTGTTTTTT
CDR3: CASSLAGRRAGELFF

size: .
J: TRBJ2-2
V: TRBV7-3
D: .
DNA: TGTGCCAGCAGCTCTGGACGAGGGAGGGAGCTGTTTTTT
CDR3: CASSSGRGRELFF

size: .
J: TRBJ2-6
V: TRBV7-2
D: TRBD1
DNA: TGTGCCAGCAGCCCGGGACAGGGGTTGATGGGGGCCAACGTCCTGACTTTC
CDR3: CASSPGQGLMGANVLTF

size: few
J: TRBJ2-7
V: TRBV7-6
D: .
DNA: TGTGCCAGCTCAAAGGAGCGGGGACAGGCCTCCTACGAGCAGTACTTC
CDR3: CASSKERGQASYEQYF

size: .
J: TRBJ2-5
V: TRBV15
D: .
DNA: TGTGCCGCCAGCAGCACCACCGGGACCAAAGAGACCCAGTACTTC
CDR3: CAASSTTGTKETQYF

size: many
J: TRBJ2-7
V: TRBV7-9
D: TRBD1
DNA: TGTGCCACCGGGACAGGGGCTTCCTACGAGCAGTACTTC
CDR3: CATGTGASYEQYF

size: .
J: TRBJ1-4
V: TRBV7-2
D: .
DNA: TGTGCCAGCAGCTTGCGGCCAGAGCTCGGAAAACTGTTTTTT
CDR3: CASSLRPELGKLFF

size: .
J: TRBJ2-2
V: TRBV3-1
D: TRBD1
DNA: TGTGCCAGCAATTTCCGGGACAGGGGTTTCACCGGGGAGCTGTTTTTT
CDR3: CASNFRDRGFTGELFF